This T cell receptor beta chain was observed in a study of vaccination effects on CD4 cells after COVID-19 (dated by TCRdb to between 2021 and 2024). Turning to the overall study: Two doses of either the BNT162b2 or the mRNA-1273 mRNA SARS-CoV-2 vaccine were administered to participants. Pre-vaccine samples were drawn from a couple of convalescent patients 16 days and one week before the first dose, at 142 and 148 days after COVID-19 diagnosis. The study compared SARS-CoV-2 spike-specific CD4+ TCR repertoires before and after mRNA vaccination in COVID-19 convalescent patients and infection-naive vaccine recipients. The full study included some 10 COVID-19 convalescent patients and several SARS-CoV-2-naive healthy vaccine recipients. Cultures from other donors in the study were sequenced with the Oncomine TCR Beta short-read assay on an Illumina iSeq 100.

This clone was picked up a small number of times. Its antigen is currently not known. Base qualities are not recorded, but no much larger clone differs from it by a single base. The ViraFEST assay stimulated PBMC with viral peptide pools and then used TCR sequencing to identify antigen-specific CD4+ T cell clonotypes by expansion. After roughly 11 days of culture, CD4+ T cells were isolated with the EasySep CD4+ T cell isolation kit. PCR-confirmed SARS-CoV-2 infection had occurred in convalescent patients between March and December 2020, before the Alpha, Beta and Delta variants emerged in the United States. A few million PBMC per well were cultured with 9 to 10 ug/ml peptides in IMDM containing 5% human AB serum, approximately 10 IU/ml IL-2 and gentamicin. On days 3 and 7, half of the culture medium was replaced with fresh IL-2-containing medium. Unless noted otherwise, every peptide stimulation condition was cultured in triplicate wells. Using Ficoll-Paque Plus gradient centrifugation, PBMC were separated from whole blood and then either used fresh or cryopreserved at -140C. The QIAamp micro DNA kit was used to extract genomic DNA from the cultured CD4+ T cells.

Overall study results and their limits: In convalescent patients, the post-vaccine spike-reactive repertoire consisted mainly of new vaccine-induced clones, largely distinct from infection-induced clones. Clones induced by infection and clones induced by vaccination both contracted markedly at late timepoints after vaccination, which fits with T cell responses waning over time. Limitations of the study were the small number of convalescent patients and the absence of early post-infection timepoints.

Preparation of the library involved the immunoSEQ multiplex PCR assay. DNA from the CD4+ T cells that had been cultured and isolated underwent TCR beta CDR3 sequencing. In the authors' own workflow: Non-productive TCR sequences were removed, reads were trimmed to the CDR3 region, and CDR3s of at least 7 amino acids were retained. Antigen-specific clonotypes were identified with the MANAFEST web app by comparing expansion in peptide wells against reference cultures. To be called positive, a clone needed expansion at FDR<0.05 compared with the reference and with all other wells, an odds ratio greater than 5, and a frequency greater than 0.1% in two replicate wells. Clonotypes significantly expanded in SARS-CoV-2 spike wells and in at least one common cold coronavirus spike condition were defined as cross-reactive. CDR3 similarity was assessed by Levenshtein distance with the stringdist R package, and unrooted trees were built with ape in R 3.6.1. TCRdb took this table from immuneACCESS and kept in-frame rearrangements with V and J called. Such tables lack part of the clones; where checked against another copy, unresolved V genes explain under half of the gap, and the rest is unexplained. V, J and clone size are taken as reported in that table, and D and trimming were inferred from the DNA itself. This sample comprises tens of thousands of clones, approximately 73% of them detected only once. Together, the top ten hold 30% to 40% of the sample.

This TCR was recovered from a human donor who had a prior SARS-CoV-2 infection. The source material was CD4+ T cells from PBMCs cultured with a peptide pool, sampled before COVID-19 vaccination.

Read as DNA, the sequence is TGTGCCAGCAGTGAATCATGGGGCGATGAGCAGTTCTTC. It specifies CASSESWGDEQFF. Recombination linked TRBV2 to TRBJ2-1; tentative D gene TRBD1, with 5 bases matching. V loses 2 bases, J loses 8 bases, and the germline ends lie 10 bases apart. The germline V gene gives CDR1 as SNHLY and CDR2 as FYNNEI. Reading from cysteine to phenylalanine, the CDR3 counts 13 amino acids. Here the CDR3 DNA is all that survives: 39 bases in frame from base 1.